The 19 T cell receptor beta chains reported below all come from one sample, sequenced in a study of blood T cells in healthy people across ages. A second PCR, run for roughly 7 to 11 cycles, used a sample-barcoded 5' primer plus a J-beta primer mix. Via MiXCR, TCRdb re-called the 5' RACE reads, giving one row per CDR3 protein. The table has around 320,000 distinct CDR3 sequences, roughly 26% seen once. Sequenced: blood. Receptors were obtained from a woman in her 70s in good health.

The chain joins TRBV2 to TRBJ1-5; no clear D. Trimming shortened V by 6 bases and J by 1 base, and 7 bases separated the two germline ends. This CDR3 comprises 13 residues. Per germline, CDR1 SNHLY and CDR2 FYNNEI. CDR3 DNA: TGTGCCAGCAGGAGGTCGAGCAATCAGCCCCAGCATTTT. Its translation is CASRRSSNQPQHF.

This clonotype was seen a few times. V is TRBV4-2 and J is TRBJ2-7; D may be TRBD1 or TRBD2 (6 bases each). Between the trimmed V and J ends, which lost 0 bases and 2 bases, there was a span of 14 bases. Germline CDR1 reads LGHNA; CDR2 reads YNFKEQ. CDR3 length: 16 amino acids. The CDR3 region has the DNA TGTGCCAGCAGCCAAGAGATTTCGCGGGACACCTACGAGCAGTACTTC. Its protein product is CASSQEISRDTYEQYF.

To note about this clonotype: The junction shows a germline mismatch at one end, possibly a read error. The chain combines TRBV7-3 with TRBJ2-3; 8 nucleotides match TRBD1. The CDR3 consists of 15 residues. The germline gives CDR1 SGHTA, CDR2 FQGTGA. In nucleotides, the CDR3 is TGTGCCAGCAGCCTGGGACAGGCCTGGGCAGATACGCGGTATTTT. The encoded protein is CASSLGQAWADTRYF.

For this clonotype: A much larger clone differs by one base, so this may be a read error. In DNA form, the CDR3 reads TGCAGCGTTGGGGAAAGGGTCCAAGAGACCCCGTACTTC. As protein: CSVGERVQETPYF. The gene calls are TRBV29-1 and TRBJ2-5; D is uncertain. This CDR3 region has 13 residues. CDR1 SQVTM and CDR2 ANQGSEA come from the germline V gene.

This clonotype came up many times. The chain links TRBV6-5 to TRBJ2-7, with TRBD2 identical over 9 bases. J gave up 5 bases and V 4 bases, and 9 bases lay outside the gene matches. Germline CDR1 reads MNHEY; CDR2 reads SVGAGI. The CDR3 contains 15 residues. DNA of the CDR3: TGTGCCAGCAGTTCTATAGCGGGAGCTTTGCACGAGCAGTACTTC. Translation gives CASSSIAGALHEQYF.

The chain links TRBV6-6 to TRBJ1-1; TRBD1 might be the D (5 bases). This CDR3 contains 16 residues. V gave up 2 bases and J gave up 4 bases, with 17 bases separating them. The germline gives CDR1 MNHNY, CDR2 SVGAGI (reference sequence). The CDR3 loop reads CASSYSSQGGSTEAFF. The DNA of the CDR3 is TGTGCCAGCAGTTACAGTTCGCAGGGCGGGAGCACTGAAGCTTTCTTT.

The table lists this clonotype with a few counts. This sequence joins TRBV6-5 and TRBJ2-5; D call uncertain. Trimming left V 7 bases short and J 7 bases short, with 19 bases between. The CDR3 is 14 residues long. Germline V lookup: CDR1 MNHEY, CDR2 SVGAGI. This chain's CDR3 is CASTRGPSLGTQYF. CDR3 sequence (DNA): TGTGCCAGCACCCGAGGACCCTCTCTTGGGACCCAGTACTTC.

The chain has TRBV20-1 and TRBJ2-5; 11 bases are shared with TRBD2. Unmatched junction bases numbered 10, after V lost 3 bases and J lost 4 bases. The germline V gene encodes CDR1 DFQATT and CDR2 SNEGSKA (reference sequence). The CDR3 covers 16 residues. CDR3 in amino acids: CSASPSGRTEGETQYF. The CDR3 DNA reads TGCAGTGCTAGCCCTAGCGGGAGGACGGAAGGAGAGACCCAGTACTTC.

This chain joins TRBV18 and TRBJ2-5; 8 bases line up with TRBD2. The CDR3 consists of 17 residues. The germline V gene encodes CDR1 KGHSH and CDR2 LQKENI. V lost 3 bases and J lost 3; bases outside the gene matches: 12. CDR3 sequence reads: CASSPPSGRYRKETQYF. DNA of the CDR3: TGTGCCAGCTCACCCCCTAGCGGGCGCTACAGAAAAGAGACCCAGTACTTC.

This chain joins TRBV6-4 and TRBJ1-5; D is undetermined. This CDR3 comprises 14 residues. Germline V gene data show CDR1 as MRHNA and CDR2 as SNTAGT. V lost 3 bases, J lost 6 bases, and 12 bases lay in between. In DNA form, the CDR3 reads TGTGCCAGCAGTGAATCGGGTTTTGCTCAGCCCCAGCATTTT. Translated: CASSESGFAQPQHF.

The chain has TRBV20-1 and TRBJ2-7; weak D call: TRBD2 (5 bases). Germline CDR1 is DFQATT and CDR2 is SNEGSKA (reference sequence). CDR3 length: 14 amino acids. Trimming took 5 bases from V and 9 from J, leaving 23 bases between them. CDR3 sequence (DNA): TGCAGTGCTTTTCGGAGCGGAGTAGTGTCAGGGCAGTACTTC. Amino acid sequence: CSAFRSGVVSGQYF.

A note on this clonotype: This sequence may be a read error, since a much larger clone differs from it by one base. The V gene is TRBV7-9, the J gene TRBJ2-7; D is unresolved. Looked up from germline, CDR1 is SEHNR and CDR2 is FQNEAQ (reference sequence). The CDR3 extends over 12 amino acids. Trimming cost V 5 bases and J 3 bases, with 8 bases left between them. CDR3 sequence (DNA): TGTGCCAGCAGCCCCGCGGACTACGAGCAGTACGTC. This translates into CASSPADYEQYV.

The genes are TRBV28 and TRBJ2-7; D not certain. V lost 5 bases and J lost 4, with 9 bases in between. CDR1 is MDHEN and CDR2 is SYDVKM in the germline V gene. The CDR3 is 12 amino acids. DNA of the CDR3: TGTGCCAGCAGTATTACAGCTTACGAGCAGTACTTC. Translation: CASSITAYEQYF.

V is TRBV20-1 and J is TRBJ1-2; unclear D gene. CDR1 and CDR2 (germline): DFQATT, SNEGSKA (reference sequence). The CDR3 spans 15 residues. V was shortened by 0 bases and J by 0 bases, with 11 bases between the two germline ends. CDR3: CSARDTGGANYGYTF. The CDR3 coding sequence is TGCAGTGCTAGAGATACCGGAGGAGCTAACTATGGCTACACCTTC.

The V call is TRBV6-2 or TRBV6-3, the J call TRBJ2-7; weak D call: TRBD2 (7 bases). Germline V gives CDR1 MNHEY, CDR2 SVGEGT. Trimming took off 0 bases at V and 4 bases at J, with 16 bases between the two ends. This CDR3 is built from 16 residues. As DNA, the CDR3 is TGTGCCAGCAGTTACTCGGGAGGGATCAGGGGTTACGAGCAGTACTTC. Residues: CASSYSGGIRGYEQYF.

This clonotype was detected only a few times. The chain links TRBV9 to TRBJ2-1, with 11 bases lining up with TRBD2. Germline CDR1 reads SGDLS; CDR2 reads YYNGEE. The CDR3 spans 16 residues. Germline trimming cut 2 bases from V and 4 bases from J; bases unmatched to any gene: 5. The CDR3 DNA sequence: TGTGCCAGCAGCGTGCCCTTAGCGGGAGGGTACAATGAGCAGTTCTTC. Translation: CASSVPLAGGYNEQFF.

The rearrangement uses TRBV7-2 and TRBJ2-2; D might be TRBD2 (5 bases). Germline loops: CDR1 SGHTA, CDR2 FQGNSA. The CDR3 contains 16 residues. Deletions cut 0 bases from V and 1 base from J, with 9 bases between. The chain's CDR3 is CASSLAGLVNTGELFF. Written as DNA, the CDR3 is TGTGCCAGCAGCTTAGCCGGACTGGTGAACACCGGGGAGCTGTTTTTT.

This clonotype was recorded a few times. This sequence joins TRBV10-3 and TRBJ2-5, with 7 bases lining up with TRBD2. The J call is uncertain, as TRBJ2-7 better fits the DNA end. Germline CDR1 reads ENHRY; CDR2 reads SYGVKD. This CDR3 spans 19 amino acids. CDR3 sequence: CAISGPPGSGASTSYEQYF. As DNA, the CDR3 is TGTGCCATCAGTGGGCCCCCGGGGAGCGGGGCGAGCACCTCCTACGAGCAGTACTTC.

The V gene is TRBV19, the J gene TRBJ2-5, with a weak D call TRBD1 (6 bases). CDR1 and CDR2 (germline): LNHDA, SQIVND (reference sequence). This CDR3 is built from 14 residues. With 7 bases removed from V and 2 bases from J, the gap between germline ends came to 14 bases. CDR3 in DNA: TGTGCCAGTACCCCGACGACAGGACAAGAGACCCAGTACTTC. It is translated as CASTPTTGQETQYF.